This T cell receptor beta chain stems from a study of shared clonotypes between healthy human individuals. The donor population consisted of healthy HIV-negative adults with no recent acute infections or vaccinations. This CDR3 comprises 17 residues. CDR1 is SGDLS and CDR2 is YYNGEE in the germline V gene. V lost 1 base and J 0 bases, leaving 14 bases between the germline ends. The repertoire was sequenced with immunoSEQ multiplex PCR; TCRdb's copy has only in-frame clones and lacks some. The sample holds roughly 500,000 clones, 90% to 96% seen once. The sequenced sample consisted of naive CD4+ T cells sorted from blood. Indicated subset: CD45RA+ positively selected. The rearrangement joins TRBV9 to TRBJ2-1; tentatively, D is TRBD2 (6 bases). The sequence was obtained from a woman in her twenties or thirties in good health. CDR3 loop: CASSVSSDLNSYNEQFF. The CDR3, as DNA: TGTGCCAGCAGCGTATCTAGCGATCTCAACTCCTACAATGAGCAGTTCTTC.